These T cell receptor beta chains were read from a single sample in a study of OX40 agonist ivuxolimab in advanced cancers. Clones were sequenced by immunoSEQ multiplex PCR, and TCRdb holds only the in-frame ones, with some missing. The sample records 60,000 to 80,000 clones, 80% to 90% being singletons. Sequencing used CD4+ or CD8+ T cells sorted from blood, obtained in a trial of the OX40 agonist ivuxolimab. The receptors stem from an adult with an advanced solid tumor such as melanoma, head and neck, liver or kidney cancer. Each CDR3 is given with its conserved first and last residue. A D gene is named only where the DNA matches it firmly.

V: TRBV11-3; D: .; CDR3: CASSLGGLANTGELFF
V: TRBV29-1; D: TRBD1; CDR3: CSVEGQGAREQYF
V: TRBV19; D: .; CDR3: CASRGGGGGEEKLFF
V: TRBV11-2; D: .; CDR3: CASSLRTGSSYEQYF
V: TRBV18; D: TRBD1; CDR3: CASSPATGEEKLFF
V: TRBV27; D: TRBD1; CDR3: CASSSIRPGGTIYF
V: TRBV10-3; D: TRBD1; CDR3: CAISESLQGALAKNIQYF
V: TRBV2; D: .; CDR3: CASTTQGGGELFF
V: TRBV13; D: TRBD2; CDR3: CASSVQREVPNTGELFF
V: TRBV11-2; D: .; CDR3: CASSRDGNTEAFF
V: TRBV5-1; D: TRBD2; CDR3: CASSYSGRDEQFF
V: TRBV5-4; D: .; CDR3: CASSSPPRVGGYTF
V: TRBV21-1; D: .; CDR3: CASSKDSGGDYEQYF
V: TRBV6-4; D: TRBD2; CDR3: CASSRTGGGRANEQFF
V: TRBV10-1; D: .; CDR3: CASSVSHGETQYF
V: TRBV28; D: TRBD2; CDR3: CASTTGTTSYNEQFF
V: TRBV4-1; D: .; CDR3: CASSQDWVGRKSRNQPQHF
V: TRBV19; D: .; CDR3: CATTGGPPYQETQYF
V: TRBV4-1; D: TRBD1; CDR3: CASSRTGRVNEQFF
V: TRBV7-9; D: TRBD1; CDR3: CANSGGGNTIYF
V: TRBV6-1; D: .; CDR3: CASTDGSPYEQYF
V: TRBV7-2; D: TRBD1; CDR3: CASSARQGSPYF
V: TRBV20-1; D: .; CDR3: CSTRGETKAFF
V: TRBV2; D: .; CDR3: CASRRVSRELFF
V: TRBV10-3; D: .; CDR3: CAISEAAGTNYGYTF
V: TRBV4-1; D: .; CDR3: CASSHFGDNEQFF
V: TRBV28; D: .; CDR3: CASSLPRGLWADTQYF
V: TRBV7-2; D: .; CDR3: CASSLAPPYNEQFF
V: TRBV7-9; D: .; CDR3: CASSLGMNTEAFF
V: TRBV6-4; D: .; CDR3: CASSNKGGTEAFF
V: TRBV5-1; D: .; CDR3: CASTSGDRVNSPLHF
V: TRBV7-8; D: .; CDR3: CASSLVQDYEQYF
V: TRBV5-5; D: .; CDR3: CASSTSPGTFEKLFF
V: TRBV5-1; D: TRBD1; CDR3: CASSLVQGARNEQFF
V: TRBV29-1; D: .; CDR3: CSVEVGGRDWYQETQYF
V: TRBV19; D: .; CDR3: CASSPTAGTYQPQHF
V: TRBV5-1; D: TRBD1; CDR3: CASSTGTGGVEQYF
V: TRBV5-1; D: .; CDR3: CASSLVGFQDTEAFF
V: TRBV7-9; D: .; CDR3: CASSPRTAYYEQYF
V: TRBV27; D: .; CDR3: CASSLRPTGTRNTEAFF
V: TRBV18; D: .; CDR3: CASSPSQGFYNEQFF
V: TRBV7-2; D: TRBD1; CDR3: CASSARQGTPLHF
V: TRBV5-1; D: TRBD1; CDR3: CASSWDSYNSPLHF
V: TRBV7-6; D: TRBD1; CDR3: CASSPRDRVNHEQYF
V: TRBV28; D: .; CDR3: CASRRTLRSYNSPLHF
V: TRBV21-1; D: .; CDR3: CASSSGVAQSYEQYF
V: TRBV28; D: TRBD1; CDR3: CASSFPGGMDEQFF
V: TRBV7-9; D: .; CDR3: CASSPRSF